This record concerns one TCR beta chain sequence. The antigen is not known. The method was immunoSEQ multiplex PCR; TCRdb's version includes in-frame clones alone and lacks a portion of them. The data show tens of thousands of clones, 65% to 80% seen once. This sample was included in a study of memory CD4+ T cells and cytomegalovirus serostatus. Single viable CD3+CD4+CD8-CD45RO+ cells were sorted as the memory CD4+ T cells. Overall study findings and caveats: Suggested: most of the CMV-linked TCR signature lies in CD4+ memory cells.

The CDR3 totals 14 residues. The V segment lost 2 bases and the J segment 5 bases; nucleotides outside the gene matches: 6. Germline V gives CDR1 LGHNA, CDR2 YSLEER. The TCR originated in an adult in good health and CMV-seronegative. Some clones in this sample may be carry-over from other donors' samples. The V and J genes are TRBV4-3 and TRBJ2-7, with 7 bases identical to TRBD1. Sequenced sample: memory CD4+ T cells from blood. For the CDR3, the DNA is TGCGCCAGCAGCCAAAACAGGGGTTCCCACGAGCAGTACTTC. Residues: CASSQNRGSHEQYF.